Each of the 6 T cell receptor beta chains below was sequenced from the same sample in a study of blood T cell repertoires in COVID-19. Here immunoSEQ multiplex PCR was the method, and the copy in TCRdb shows in-frame clones only, minus some. The table lists roughly 150,000 clones, approximately 80% of them singletons. Material for sequencing was peripheral blood. All receptors come from a woman in her forties or fifties with acute or convalescent COVID-19.

The rearrangement links TRBV7-9 to TRBJ2-1, with D perhaps matching TRBD2 (6 bases). Germline CDR1 is SEHNR and CDR2 is FQNEAQ (reference sequence). This CDR3 contains 16 residues. Trimming removed 5 bases from V and 7 bases from J, with 21 bases in between. CDR3 loop: CASSRLGLAGFNEQFF. The DNA for the CDR3 is TGTGCCAGCAGCCGACTGGGACTGGCCGGGTTTAATGAGCAGTTCTTC.

V usage is TRBV2 and J usage is TRBJ2-7, with TRBD1 matching 8 bases. In germline, CDR1 is SNHLY, CDR2 FYNNEI. This CDR3 comprises 13 residues. The ends lost 4 bases at V and 9 bases at J; junction bases unmatched: 8. DNA of the CDR3: TGTGCCAGCAGTGCTGGACAGGGCGGCCGGCAGTACTTC. Protein sequence: CASSAGQGGRQYF.

This rearrangement joins TRBV2 to TRBJ1-5; 8 bases are a match to TRBD1. This CDR3 is built from 14 residues. Looked up from germline, CDR1 is SNHLY and CDR2 is FYNNEI. V lost 7 bases to trimming and J lost 4 bases; unmatched junction nucleotides: 6. The CDR3: CASTFRTGNQPQHF. The CDR3 DNA is TGTGCCAGCACTTTTCGGACAGGGAATCAGCCCCAGCATTTT.

V is TRBV7-8 and J is TRBJ2-2; 8 nucleotides agree with TRBD2. Germline CDR1 and CDR2: SGHVS and FQNEAQ. V shed 5 bases, J shed 3 bases, and the junction held 5 bases outside the gene matches. This CDR3 has 15 amino acids. The CDR3, as DNA: TGTGCCAGCAGCGGACAGCGGGGGCACACCGGGGAGCTGTTTTTT. Translated: CASSGQRGHTGELFF.

The chain carries TRBV9 and TRBJ1-2, with D unclear. Germline values: CDR1 SGDLS, CDR2 YYNGEE. The ends were cut back, 0 bases at V and 4 bases at J, with 16 bases in the middle. The CDR3 runs 16 residues. CDR3 bases: TGTGCCAGCAGCGTAGGAGAGGGAGGATCTATCTATGGCTACACCTTC. As protein: CASSVGEGGSIYGYTF.

The rearrangement uses TRBV15 and TRBJ1-5; 8 bases are shared with TRBD1. This CDR3 contains 19 residues. CDR1 and CDR2 (germline): LNHNV, YYDKDF (reference sequence). The J segment lost 1 base and the V segment lost 3 bases, leaving 14 bases of the junction unmatched. The CDR3 DNA follows: TGTGCCACCAGCAGGGACTTCACCGGGACAGGACCCAGCAATCAGCCCCAGCATTTT. It translates to CATSRDFTGTGPSNQPQHF.